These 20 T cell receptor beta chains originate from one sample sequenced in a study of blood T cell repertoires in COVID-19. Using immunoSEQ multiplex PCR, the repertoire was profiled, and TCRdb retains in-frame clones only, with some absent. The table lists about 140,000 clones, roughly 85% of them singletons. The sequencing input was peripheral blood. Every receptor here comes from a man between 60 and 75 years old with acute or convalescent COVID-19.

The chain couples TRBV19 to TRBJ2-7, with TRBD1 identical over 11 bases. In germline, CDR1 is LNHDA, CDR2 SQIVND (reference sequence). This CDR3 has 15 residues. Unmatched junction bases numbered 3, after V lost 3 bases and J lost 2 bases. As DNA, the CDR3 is TGTGCCAGTAGTATCGGACAGGGGGCAACCTACGAGCAGTACTTC. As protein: CASSIGQGATYEQYF.

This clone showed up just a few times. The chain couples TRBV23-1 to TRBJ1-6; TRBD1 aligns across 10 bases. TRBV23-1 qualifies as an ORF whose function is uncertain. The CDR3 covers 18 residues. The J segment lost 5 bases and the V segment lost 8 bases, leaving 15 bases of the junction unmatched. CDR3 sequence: CASPRDRGLTFHNSPLHF. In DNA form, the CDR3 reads TGCGCCAGCCCCCGGGACAGGGGACTAACTTTCCATAATTCACCCCTCCACTTT.

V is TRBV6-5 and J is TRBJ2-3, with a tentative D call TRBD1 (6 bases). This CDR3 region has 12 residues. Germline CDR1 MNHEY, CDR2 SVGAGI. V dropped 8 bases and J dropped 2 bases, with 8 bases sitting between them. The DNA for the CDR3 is TGTGCCAGCGGGGGCAACACAGATACGCAGTATTTT. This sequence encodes CASGGNTDTQYF.

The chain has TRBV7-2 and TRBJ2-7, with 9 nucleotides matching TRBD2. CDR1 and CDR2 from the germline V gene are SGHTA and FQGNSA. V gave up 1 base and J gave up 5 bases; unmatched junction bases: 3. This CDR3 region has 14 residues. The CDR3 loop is CASSLERGVNEQYF. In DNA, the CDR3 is TGTGCCAGCAGCTTAGAGCGGGGGGTCAACGAGCAGTACTTC.

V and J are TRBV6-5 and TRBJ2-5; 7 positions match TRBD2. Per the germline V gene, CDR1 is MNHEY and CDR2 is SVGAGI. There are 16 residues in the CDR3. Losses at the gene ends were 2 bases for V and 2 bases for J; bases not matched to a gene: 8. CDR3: CASSYRASGNQETQYF. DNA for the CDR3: TGTGCCAGCAGTTACAGGGCTAGCGGAAATCAAGAGACCCAGTACTTC.

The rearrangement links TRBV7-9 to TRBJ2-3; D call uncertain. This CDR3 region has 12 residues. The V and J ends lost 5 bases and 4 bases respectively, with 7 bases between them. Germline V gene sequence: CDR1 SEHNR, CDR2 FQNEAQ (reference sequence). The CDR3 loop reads CASSGEADTQYF. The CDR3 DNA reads TGTGCCAGCAGCGGAGAAGCAGATACGCAGTATTTT. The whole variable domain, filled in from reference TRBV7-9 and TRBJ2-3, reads DTGVSQNPRHKITKRGQNVTFRCDPISEHNRLYWYRQTLGQGPEFLTYFQNEAQLEKSRLLSDRFSAERPKGSFSTLEIQRTEQGDSAMYLCASSGEADTQYFGPGTRLTVL.

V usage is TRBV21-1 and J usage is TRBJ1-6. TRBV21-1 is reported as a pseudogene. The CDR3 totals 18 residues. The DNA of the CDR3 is TGTGCCAGCAGCTCCCAGGGAAGGCGGGGACCCATAAATTCACCCCTCCACTTT. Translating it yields CASSSQGRRGPINSPLHF.

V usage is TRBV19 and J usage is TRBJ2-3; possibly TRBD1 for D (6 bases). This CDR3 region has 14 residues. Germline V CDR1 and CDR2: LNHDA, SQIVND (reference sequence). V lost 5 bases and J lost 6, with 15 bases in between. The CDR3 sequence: CASSLRGTLDTQYF. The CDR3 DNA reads TGTGCCAGTAGTTTGAGGGGGACCTTGGATACGCAGTATTTT.

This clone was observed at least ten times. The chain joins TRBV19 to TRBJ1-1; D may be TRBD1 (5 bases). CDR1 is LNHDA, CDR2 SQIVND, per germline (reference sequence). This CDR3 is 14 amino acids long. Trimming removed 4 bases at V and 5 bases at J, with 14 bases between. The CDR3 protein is CASSSVGGETEAFF. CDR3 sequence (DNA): TGTGCCAGTAGTAGCGTGGGAGGGGAAACTGAAGCTTTCTTT.

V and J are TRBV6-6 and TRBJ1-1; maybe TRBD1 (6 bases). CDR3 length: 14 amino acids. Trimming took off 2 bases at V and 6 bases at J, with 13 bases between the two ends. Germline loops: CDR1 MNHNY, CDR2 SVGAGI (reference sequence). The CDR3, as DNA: TGTGCCAGCAGTTACGGGCCCAGGGGTTCTGAAGCTTTCTTT. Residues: CASSYGPRGSEAFF.

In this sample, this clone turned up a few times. CDR3 in amino acids: CASSMGLPYNEQFF. The CDR3 nucleotides are TGTGCCAGTAGTATGGGACTGCCCTACAATGAGCAGTTCTTC. The chain recombines TRBV19 with TRBJ2-1; a weak D match, TRBD2 (6 bases). V lost 3 bases and J 2 bases, leaving 8 bases between the germline ends. This CDR3 comprises 14 residues. CDR1 and CDR2 (germline): LNHDA, SQIVND (reference sequence).

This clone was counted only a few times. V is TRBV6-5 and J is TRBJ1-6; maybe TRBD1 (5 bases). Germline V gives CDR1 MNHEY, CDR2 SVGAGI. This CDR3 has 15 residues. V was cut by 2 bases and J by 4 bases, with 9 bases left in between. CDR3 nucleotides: TGTGCCAGCAGTTACCGACAGCCTTATAATTCACCCCTCCACTTT. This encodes CASSYRQPYNSPLHF.

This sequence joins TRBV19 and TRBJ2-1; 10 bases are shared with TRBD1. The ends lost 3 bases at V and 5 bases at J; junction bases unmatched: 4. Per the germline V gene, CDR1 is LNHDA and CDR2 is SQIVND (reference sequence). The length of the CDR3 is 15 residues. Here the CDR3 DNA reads TGTGCCAGTAGTATCGACAGGGGGCCGAACAATGAGCAGTTCTTC. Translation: CASSIDRGPNNEQFF.

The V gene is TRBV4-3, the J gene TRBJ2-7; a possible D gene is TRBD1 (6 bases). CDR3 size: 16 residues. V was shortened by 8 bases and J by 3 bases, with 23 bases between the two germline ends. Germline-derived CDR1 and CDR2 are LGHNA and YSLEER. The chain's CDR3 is CASFRVETGKDYEQYF. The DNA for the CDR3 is TGCGCCAGCTTTAGGGTTGAAACAGGGAAAGACTACGAGCAGTACTTC.

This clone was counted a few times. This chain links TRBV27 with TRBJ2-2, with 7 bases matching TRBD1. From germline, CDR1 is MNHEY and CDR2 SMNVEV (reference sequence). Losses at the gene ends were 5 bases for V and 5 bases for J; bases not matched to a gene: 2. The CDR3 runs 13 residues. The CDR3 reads CASSLTGTGELFF. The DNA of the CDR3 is TGTGCCAGCAGTCTGACAGGGACCGGGGAGCTGTTTTTT.

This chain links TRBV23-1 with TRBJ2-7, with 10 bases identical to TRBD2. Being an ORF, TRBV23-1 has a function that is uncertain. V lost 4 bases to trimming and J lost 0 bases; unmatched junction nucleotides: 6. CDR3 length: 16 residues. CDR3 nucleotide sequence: TGCGCCAGCAGTCTGAGACTAGCGGGCCCCTCCTACGAGCAGTACTTC. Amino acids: CASSLRLAGPSYEQYF.

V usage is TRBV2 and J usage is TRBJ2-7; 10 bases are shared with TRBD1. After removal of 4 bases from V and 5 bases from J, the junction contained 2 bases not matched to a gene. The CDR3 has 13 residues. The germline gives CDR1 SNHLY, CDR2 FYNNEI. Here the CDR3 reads CASSGQGADEQYF. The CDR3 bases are TGTGCCAGCAGTGGACAGGGGGCAGACGAGCAGTACTTC. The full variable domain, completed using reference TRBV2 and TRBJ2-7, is EPEVTQTPSHQVTQMGQEVILRCVPISNHLYFYWYRQILGQKVEFLVSFYNNEISEKSEIFDDQFSVERPDGSNFTLKIRSTKLEDSAMYFCASSGQGADEQYFGPGTRLTVT.

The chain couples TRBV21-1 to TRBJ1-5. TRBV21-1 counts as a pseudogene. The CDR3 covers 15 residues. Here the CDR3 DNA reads TGTGCCAGCAGCAAACCCCAAGGGCGGGATCAGCCCCAGCATTTT. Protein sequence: CASSKPQGRDQPQHF.

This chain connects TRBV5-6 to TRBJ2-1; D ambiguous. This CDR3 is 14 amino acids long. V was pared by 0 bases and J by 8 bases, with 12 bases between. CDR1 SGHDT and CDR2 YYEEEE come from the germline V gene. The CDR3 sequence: CASSLAKPRHEQFF. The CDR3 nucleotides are TGTGCCAGCAGCTTGGCCAAGCCTAGACATGAGCAGTTCTTC.

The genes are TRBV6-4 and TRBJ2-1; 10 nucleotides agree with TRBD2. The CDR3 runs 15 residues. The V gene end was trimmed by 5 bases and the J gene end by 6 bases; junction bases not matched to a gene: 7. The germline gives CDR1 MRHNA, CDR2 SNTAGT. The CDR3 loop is CASSIASGRANEQFF. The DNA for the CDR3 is TGTGCCAGCAGTATCGCCAGCGGGAGGGCCAATGAGCAGTTCTTC.